A single sample gave rise to the 14 T cell receptor beta chains below, sequenced in a study of blood T cell repertoires in COVID-19. Some clones are missing from TCRdb's copy, which holds only in-frame ones; the method was immunoSEQ multiplex PCR. The sample carries about 59,000 clones, 91% recorded once. Sequencing was performed on peripheral blood. The receptors come from a human donor in a cohort sampled during active COVID-19.

The gene calls are TRBV15 and TRBJ2-3; D uncertain. Germline V gene sequence: CDR1 LNHNV, CDR2 YYDKDF (reference sequence). Trimming left V 2 bases short and J 4 bases short, with 4 bases between. The CDR3 runs to 12 residues. The CDR3 loop is CATSRTADTQYF. CDR3 nucleotide sequence: TGTGCCACCAGCAGAACTGCAGATACGCAGTATTTT.

V usage is TRBV5-1 and J usage is TRBJ1-5; no reliable D call. CDR3 size: 15 residues. The germline V gene has CDR1 SGHRS and CDR2 YFSETQ. V lost 0 bases to trimming and J lost 5 bases, with 12 bases between them. The CDR3 region has the DNA TGCGCCAGCAGCTTGGGGTTGGGAGCAGATCAGCCCCAGCATTTT. It is translated as CASSLGLGADQPQHF. The complete variable domain, with remaining parts taken from reference TRBV5-1 and TRBJ1-5, reads KAGVTQTPRYLIKTRGQQVTLSCSPISGHRSVSWYQQTPGQGLQFLFEYFSETQRNKGNFPGRFSGRQFSNSRSEMNVSTLELGDSALYLCASSLGLGADQPQHFGDGTRLSIL.

The chain carries TRBV6-5 and TRBJ1-1, with TRBD1 identical over 12 bases. Germline assignment: CDR1 MNHEY and CDR2 SVGAGI. The V segment lost 5 bases and the J segment 11 bases; nucleotides outside the gene matches: 6. The length of the CDR3 is 13 residues. DNA for the CDR3: TGTGCCAGCAGTCACGGGACAGGGGGCATCGCTTTCTTT. Amino acid sequence: CASSHGTGGIAFF.

This sequence joins TRBV5-4 and TRBJ1-2, with D maybe TRBD1 (6 bases). Germline CDR1 SGHNT, CDR2 YYREEE (reference sequence). The CDR3 is 15 residues long. V gave up 1 base and J gave up 4 bases, with 14 bases separating them. The CDR3, as DNA: TGTGCCAGCAGCTTGCCTAAGACAGGACCCTATGGCTACACCTTC. Residues: CASSLPKTGPYGYTF.

This chain connects TRBV7-2 to TRBJ2-7; 14 positions agree with TRBD2. The V gene's germline CDR1 is SGHTA and CDR2 FQGNSA. V dropped 5 bases and J dropped 5; count of bases not matched to a gene: 11. The CDR3 is 17 amino acids. CDR3 sequence: CASSPYPGLAGGNEQYF. In DNA, the CDR3 is TGTGCCAGCAGCCCGTACCCCGGACTAGCGGGGGGAAACGAGCAGTACTTC. Full variable domain (outside the CDR3, taken from reference TRBV7-2 and TRBJ2-7): GAGVSQSPSNKVTEKGKDVELRCDPISGHTALYWYRQSLGQGLEFLIYFQGNSAPDKSGLPSDRFSAERTGGSVSTLTIQRTQQEDSAVYLCASSPYPGLAGGNEQYFGPGTRLTVT.

The chain employs TRBV18 and TRBJ1-5; possibly TRBD1 for D (5 bases). V lost 3 bases and J 5 bases, leaving 14 bases between the germline ends. CDR1 KGHSH and CDR2 LQKENI come from the germline V gene. The CDR3 is 15 residues long. In nucleotides, the CDR3 is TGTGCCAGCTCACCTCTTGGGGCAGGATATCAGCCCCAGCATTTT. Its protein is CASSPLGAGYQPQHF.

This rearrangement joins TRBV6-1 to TRBJ2-7; tentative D call: TRBD2 (6 bases). Germline V gene data show CDR1 as MNHNS and CDR2 as SASEGT. The CDR3 sequence is 16 residues long. Trimming shortened V by 3 bases and J by 4 bases, and 19 bases separated the two germline ends. The CDR3 DNA sequence: TGTGCCAGCAGTGACTATAGCGGTTGGGAGATGTACGAGCAGTACTTC. Translation gives CASSDYSGWEMYEQYF.

This sequence joins TRBV3-1 (or the pseudogene TRBV3-2) and TRBJ2-1; D remains unclear. CDR1 LGHDT and CDR2 YNNKEL come from the germline V gene (reference sequence). This CDR3 has 13 amino acids. V was cut by 1 base and J by 3 bases, with 4 bases left in between. This CDR3 is CASSQVIYNEQFF. CDR3 sequence (DNA): TGTGCCAGCAGCCAAGTAATCTACAATGAGCAGTTCTTC.

V is TRBV24-1 and J is TRBJ1-2; unclear D gene. Trimming cost V 4 bases and J 3 bases, with 11 bases left between them. CDR3 size: 14 residues. Germline CDR1 is KGHDR and CDR2 is SFDVKD. The CDR3 DNA is TGTGCCACCAGTGACCTAGGACTCCACTATGGCTACACCTTC. It translates to CATSDLGLHYGYTF.

This clone was recorded once. J is TRBJ2-2 and V is TRBV27; 12 bases fit TRBD2. The CDR3 length is 17 residues. Trimming took 5 bases from V and 6 from J; bases not matched to a gene: 10. Per the germline V gene, CDR1 is MNHEY and CDR2 is SMNVEV (reference sequence). The CDR3 is CASSPRLLAGGPGELFF. In DNA, the CDR3 is TGTGCCAGCAGTCCCCGTCTCCTAGCGGGAGGGCCCGGGGAGCTGTTTTTT.

The rearrangement uses TRBV27 and TRBJ2-7, with D perhaps matching TRBD1 (6 bases). V lost 7 bases, J lost 5 bases, and 9 bases lay in between. Germline-derived CDR1 and CDR2 are MNHEY and SMNVEV (reference sequence). The CDR3 extends over 11 amino acids. CDR3 residues: CASTQGHEQYF. The CDR3 DNA follows: TGTGCCAGCACCCAGGGGCACGAGCAGTACTTC.

The CDR3 reads CASSLELQGGGSSNQPQHF. Written as DNA, the CDR3 is TGCGCCAGCAGCTTAGAATTGCAGGGCGGTGGTAGTAGCAATCAGCCCCAGCATTTT. The chain links TRBV5-1 to TRBJ1-5; tentatively, D is TRBD1 (5 bases). The germline CDR1 and CDR2 sequences are SGHRS and YFSETQ. The ends were cut back, 2 bases at V and 0 bases at J, with 21 bases in the middle. This CDR3 spans 19 amino acids.

The rearrangement uses TRBV9 and TRBJ1-2; D is uncertain. Per germline, CDR1 SGDLS and CDR2 YYNGEE. The CDR3 loop spans 13 amino acids. Trimming stripped 3 bases from V and 3 bases from J, with 9 bases between. The CDR3 DNA reads as TGTGCCAGCAGCGGTTTCAGTTACTATGGCTACACCTTC. It encodes CASSGFSYYGYTF.

The chain couples TRBV3-1 (or the pseudogene TRBV3-2) to TRBJ2-3, with 10 positions matching TRBD1. V was clipped by 5 bases and J by 4 bases; unmatched bases: 15. Looked up from germline, CDR1 is LGHDT and CDR2 is YNNKEL (reference sequence). The CDR3 is made up of 18 amino acids. CDR3 bases: TGTGCCAGCAGCTTCTCTCGATCGGACAGGGGGTTTCCAGATACGCAGTATTTT. It is translated as CASSFSRSDRGFPDTQYF.